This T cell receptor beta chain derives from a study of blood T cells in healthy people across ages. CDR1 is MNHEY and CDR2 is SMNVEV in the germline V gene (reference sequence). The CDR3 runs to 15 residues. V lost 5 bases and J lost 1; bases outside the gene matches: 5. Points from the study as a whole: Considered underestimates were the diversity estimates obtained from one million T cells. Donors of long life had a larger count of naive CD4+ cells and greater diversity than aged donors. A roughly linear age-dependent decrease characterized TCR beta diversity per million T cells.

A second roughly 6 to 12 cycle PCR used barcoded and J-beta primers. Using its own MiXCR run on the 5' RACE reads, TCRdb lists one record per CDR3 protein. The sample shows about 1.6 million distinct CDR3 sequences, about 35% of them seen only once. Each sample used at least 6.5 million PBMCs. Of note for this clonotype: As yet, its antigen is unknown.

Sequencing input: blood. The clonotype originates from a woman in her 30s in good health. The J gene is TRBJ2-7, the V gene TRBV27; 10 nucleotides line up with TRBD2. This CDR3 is CASSLGTSESYEQYF. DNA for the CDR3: TGTGCCAGCAGTCTCGGGACTAGCGAATCCTACGAGCAGTACTTC.